A selection of T cell receptor beta chains follows, all from one sample in a study of T cell changes during pregnancy in multiple sclerosis. Clones were read by immunoSEQ multiplex PCR, and TCRdb kept only the in-frame ones, dropping some. Of 30,000 to 45,000 clones detected, about nine tenths appear once; the ten largest clones hold about 0.45%. This sample comprised CD4+ T cells from peripheral blood mononuclear cells, obtained in the second trimester of pregnancy. The receptors were sampled from a female donor in good health, enrolled as a control in a pregnancy study. CDR3s include the opening cysteine and the closing phenylalanine or tryptophan. Fields, in order: clone size, J gene, D gene, V gene, CDR3 DNA, CDR3 protein. The D gene is left open where the match is weak. Size is omitted from some rows. Given values are once, few, many or a class for expanded clones.

size: NA; J: TRBJ2-5; D: NA; V: TRBV7-7; DNA: TGTGCTAGCAGCTCAACCCACACGGAGAAAGAGACCCAGTACTTC; CDR3: CASSSTHTEKETQYF
size: NA; J: TRBJ1-4; D: NA; V: TRBV7-2; DNA: TGTGCCAGCAGCTTAAGAGCGAAAAGAAAACTGTTTTTT; CDR3: CASSLRAKRKLFF
size: NA; J: TRBJ2-7; D: NA; V: TRBV6-1; DNA: TGTGCCAGCAGTCATGGGCCAACCCTCTCCTACGAGCAGTACTTC; CDR3: CASSHGPTLSYEQYF
size: NA; J: TRBJ1-5; D: TRBD1; V: TRBV28; DNA: TGTGCCAGCAGTTTAGAGGAGGGACAGGCTGGCAATCAGCCCCAGCATTTT; CDR3: CASSLEEGQAGNQPQHF
size: NA; J: TRBJ1-3; D: NA; V: TRBV7-9; DNA: TGTGCCAGCAGCTTAGGTCGGACACCCCATCCTAACACCATATATTTT; CDR3: CASSLGRTPHPNTIYF
size: NA; J: TRBJ1-3; D: NA; V: TRBV7-9; DNA: TGTGCCAGCAGCACGACAGGTCCTGGAAACACCATATATTTT; CDR3: CASSTTGPGNTIYF
size: NA; J: TRBJ2-7; D: NA; V: TRBV4-2; DNA: TGTGCCAGCAGCCAAGACTACGGGTACGAGCAGTACTTC; CDR3: CASSQDYGYEQYF
size: NA; J: TRBJ1-1; D: TRBD1; V: TRBV4-1; DNA: TGCGCCAGCAGCCAATCCGGGACAGGGGTAAACACTGAAGCTTTCTTT; CDR3: CASSQSGTGVNTEAFF
size: NA; J: TRBJ1-1; D: NA; V: TRBV30; DNA: TGTGCCTGGAATTTGGGCATGAACACTGAAGCTTTCTTT; CDR3: CAWNLGMNTEAFF
size: NA; J: TRBJ1-1; D: TRBD1; V: TRBV19; DNA: TGTGCCAGTGCCGGGACAGGGAATACTGAAGCTTTCTTT; CDR3: CASAGTGNTEAFF
size: NA; J: TRBJ1-2; D: NA; V: TRBV6-5; DNA: TGTGCCAGCAGTTACCGGACGGCGGGGGACAACTATGGCTACACCTTC; CDR3: CASSYRTAGDNYGYTF
size: NA; J: TRBJ2-3; D: TRBD2; V: TRBV7-2; DNA: TGTGCCAGCAGCTTCGATAGCGGGAGGGCCTCGAATACGCAGTATTTT; CDR3: CASSFDSGRASNTQYF
size: NA; J: TRBJ1-2; D: NA; V: TRBV9; DNA: TGTGCCAGCAGCGTAGCAGGGGCCATAGGAGGCTACACCTTC; CDR3: CASSVAGAIGGYTF
size: NA; J: TRBJ2-5; D: TRBD1; V: TRBV6-4; DNA: TGTGCCAGCAGTGACTCGAGACAGGGGGCAGGGGAGACCCAGTACTTC; CDR3: CASSDSRQGAGETQYF
size: NA; J: TRBJ1-1; D: NA; V: TRBV6-4; DNA: TGTGCCAGCAGGCCGACCGGGAGAAACACTGAAGCTTTCTTT; CDR3: CASRPTGRNTEAFF
size: NA; J: TRBJ1-1; D: NA; V: TRBV4-2; DNA: TGTGCCAGCAGCCAAAAAAGAAGGGGGGGGAACACTGAAGCTTTCTTT; CDR3: CASSQKRRGGNTEAFF
size: NA; J: TRBJ1-4; D: NA; V: TRBV18; DNA: TGTGCCAGCTCACCACAGGTCAGGAATGAAAAACTGTTTTTT; CDR3: CASSPQVRNEKLFF
size: NA; J: TRBJ1-4; D: TRBD1; V: TRBV10-2; DNA: TGCGCCAGCAGGGACAGGGGGCTTGGGGAAAAACTGTTTTTT; CDR3: CASRDRGLGEKLFF
size: NA; J: TRBJ2-1; D: NA; V: TRBV18; DNA: TGTGCCAGCTCACCCCCTAGCAGGACCTACAATGAGCAGTTCTTC; CDR3: CASSPPSRTYNEQFF
size: NA; J: TRBJ2-2; D: NA; V: TRBV5-4; DNA: TGTGCCAGCAGCTTCAGCGGCGGGGAGCTGTTTTTT; CDR3: CASSFSGGELFF
size: NA; J: TRBJ2-1; D: TRBD2; V: TRBV11-1; DNA: TGTGCCAGCAGCCTAGCGGGGGGGGACAATGAGCAGTTCTTC; CDR3: CASSLAGGDNEQFF
size: NA; J: TRBJ1-5; D: NA; V: TRBV6-6; DNA: TGTGCCAGCAGTTACGGACAGCCTCATCAGCCCCAGCATTTT; CDR3: CASSYGQPHQPQHF
size: once; J: TRBJ1-1; D: TRBD1; V: TRBV5-4; DNA: TGTGCCAGCAGCTTGACAGGGGCCAACACTGAAGCTTTCTTT; CDR3: CASSLTGANTEAFF
size: NA; J: TRBJ2-3; D: TRBD2; V: TRBV5-4; DNA: TGTGCCAGCAGCTTACGACTAGCGGGAGGGCCGGATACGCAGTATTTT; CDR3: CASSLRLAGGPDTQYF
size: NA; J: TRBJ2-3; D: NA; V: TRBV12-5; DNA: TGTGCTAGTCAGGGTAGCACAGATACGCAGTATTTT; CDR3: CASQGSTDTQYF
size: NA; J: TRBJ1-1; D: NA; V: TRBV5-1; DNA: TGCGCCAGCAGCTCAGAGACGGGAAGGGCCACTGAAGCTTTCTTT; CDR3: CASSSETGRATEAFF
size: NA; J: TRBJ2-3; D: TRBD2; V: TRBV5-4; DNA: TGTGCCAGCAGCTTGTATACTAGCGGATCAGATACGCAGTATTTT; CDR3: CASSLYTSGSDTQYF
size: NA; J: TRBJ1-2; D: NA; V: TRBV10-3; DNA: TGTGCCATCAGTGAAAACAGGGACTATGGCTACACCTTC; CDR3: CAISENRDYGYTF
size: NA; J: TRBJ2-7; D: TRBD1; V: TRBV6-6; DNA: TGTGCCAGCAGTCCCCTGCGGACAGGTTCCTACGAGCAGTACTTC; CDR3: CASSPLRTGSYEQYF
size: NA; J: TRBJ1-6; D: NA; V: TRBV6-6; DNA: TGTGCCAGCAGGACCACAGGAGATTCACCCCTCCACTTT; CDR3: CASRTTGDSPLHF
size: NA; J: TRBJ1-1; D: NA; V: TRBV7-2; DNA: TGTGCCAGCAGCCCTTACAGCACTGAAGCTTTCTTT; CDR3: CASSPYSTEAFF
size: NA; J: TRBJ2-4; D: NA; V: TRBV4-1; DNA: TGCGCCAGCAGCGGCCTAGCCAAAAACATTCAGTACTTC; CDR3: CASSGLAKNIQYF
size: NA; J: TRBJ2-7; D: TRBD2; V: TRBV18; DNA: TGTGCCAGCTCACCACCGACTAGCGGGAGCCTCTCCTACGAGCAGTACTTC; CDR3: CASSPPTSGSLSYEQYF
size: NA; J: TRBJ1-2; D: NA; V: TRBV27; DNA: TGTGCCAGCAGCATACCCCGGGACTCCCACTATGGCTACACCTTC; CDR3: CASSIPRDSHYGYTF
size: few; J: TRBJ1-1; D: NA; V: TRBV25-1; DNA: TGTGCCAGCAGTGAGAACAGGGATGGGACTGAAGCTTTCTTT; CDR3: CASSENRDGTEAFF
size: once; J: TRBJ1-1; D: TRBD1; V: TRBV28; DNA: TGTGCCAGCAGTTTAGACAGGGATATGGCTGAAGCTTTCTTT; CDR3: CASSLDRDMAEAFF
size: NA; J: TRBJ2-4; D: TRBD2; V: TRBV2; DNA: TGTGCCAGCAGGGCACAGACTAGCGGGGGGATATCAGAGGGCAAAAACATTCAGTACTTC; CDR3: CASRAQTSGGISEGKNIQYF
size: NA; J: TRBJ1-6; D: NA; V: TRBV5-4; DNA: TGTGCCAGCAGCTTGACAGGGCGGAATTCACCCCTCCACTTT; CDR3: CASSLTGRNSPLHF
size: NA; J: TRBJ2-6; D: TRBD2; V: TRBV5-6; DNA: TGTGCCAGCAGCTACGGACTAGCGGGAGTTCGTGGGGCCAACGTCCTGACTTTC; CDR3: CASSYGLAGVRGANVLTF
size: NA; J: TRBJ2-7; D: TRBD1; V: TRBV5-5; DNA: TGTGCCAGCAGCCGATTTCCTTCGGGGACAGGGGCCTACGAGCAGTACTTC; CDR3: CASSRFPSGTGAYEQYF
size: NA; J: TRBJ1-1; D: NA; V: TRBV11-2; DNA: TGTGCCAGCAGACGAAGTCAAGTGTCCGGGACTGAAGCTTTCTTT; CDR3: CASRRSQVSGTEAFF
size: NA; J: TRBJ1-4; D: TRBD1; V: TRBV23-1; DNA: TGCGCCAGCAGTCACAGACAGGGTTGGGAAAAACTGTTTTTT; CDR3: CASSHRQGWEKLFF
size: NA; J: TRBJ1-5; D: TRBD1; V: TRBV6-1; DNA: TGTGCCAGCAGTGAAGTTGGGACAGGGGGCATTCAGCCCCAGCATTTT; CDR3: CASSEVGTGGIQPQHF
size: once; J: TRBJ2-4; D: TRBD2; V: TRBV11-3; DNA: TGTGCCAGCAGCCCCCCCTACCTAGCGGGGGGACTCAAAAACATTCAGTACTTC; CDR3: CASSPPYLAGGLKNIQYF
size: NA; J: TRBJ2-7; D: TRBD2; V: TRBV10-3; DNA: TGTGCCATCAGGGGGACTAGCGGGACCTACGAGCAGTACTTC; CDR3: CAIRGTSGTYEQYF
size: NA; J: TRBJ1-4; D: NA; V: TRBV2; DNA: TGTGCCAGCAGTCCAAATTCGGCCGCGGGCCAGGAAAAACTGTTTTTT; CDR3: CASSPNSAAGQEKLFF
size: NA; J: TRBJ1-2; D: NA; V: TRBV29-1; DNA: TGCAGCGCACGGGGGGGTCTGTACTATGGCTACACCTTC; CDR3: CSARGGLYYGYTF
size: once; J: TRBJ2-1; D: NA; V: TRBV9; DNA: TGTGCCAGCAGCGTAAGTACGGGGAATGAGCAGTTCTTC; CDR3: CASSVSTGNEQFF
size: NA; J: TRBJ1-2; D: NA; V: TRBV5-6; DNA: TGTGCCAGCAGCTTGGCGTCGGGTGGCTACACCTTC; CDR3: CASSLASGGYTF
size: NA; J: TRBJ1-5; D: NA; V: TRBV7-9; DNA: TGTGCCAGCAGCACCGGCGGGGATCAGCCCCAGCATTTT; CDR3: CASSTGGDQPQHF
size: NA; J: TRBJ2-2; D: NA; V: TRBV6-4; DNA: TGTGCCAGCGGAGCCGGGAAACCGAGCGGGGAGCTGTTTTTT; CDR3: CASGAGKPSGELFF
size: NA; J: TRBJ2-1; D: TRBD1; V: TRBV2; DNA: TGTGCCAGCAGTGACTCGGCCAGGGGGAATGAGCAGTTCTTC; CDR3: CASSDSARGNEQFF
size: few; J: TRBJ1-5; D: TRBD1; V: TRBV5-6; DNA: TGTGCCAGCAGCAGAAAGGCAGGGGGTAACTATCAGCCCCAGCATTTT; CDR3: CASSRKAGGNYQPQHF
size: once; J: TRBJ2-3; D: TRBD2; V: TRBV7-2; DNA: TGTGCCAGCAGCTTAGTATCCGGGACTACGTTTGGCACAGATACGCAGTATTTT; CDR3: CASSLVSGTTFGTDTQYF
size: NA; J: TRBJ2-7; D: TRBD1; V: TRBV28; DNA: TGTGCCAGCATTCGAGAGGGGGCGGGCGAGCAGTACTTC; CDR3: CASIREGAGEQYF
size: NA; J: TRBJ2-6; D: NA; V: TRBV19; DNA: TGTGCGGGGGGACCGAGCTCTGGGGCCAACGTCCTGACTTTC; CDR3: CAGGPSSGANVLTF
size: NA; J: TRBJ2-5; D: NA; V: TRBV29-1; DNA: TGCAGCGCAAGGACAGATAAAGAGACCCAGTACTTC; CDR3: CSARTDKETQYF
size: NA; J: TRBJ2-7; D: NA; V: TRBV6-5; DNA: TGTGCCAGCAGTTACGGGGGGTGGAACGAGCAGTACTTC; CDR3: CASSYGGWNEQYF